This TCR beta chain was profiled in a study of shared clonotypes between healthy human individuals. The protocol was immunoSEQ multiplex PCR, while the TCRdb copy is restricted to in-frame clones and leaves out a portion. The data hold over 2 million clones, with roughly 92% observed a single time. CDR1 is MDHEN, CDR2 SYDVKM, per germline. Trimming took off 2 bases at V and 14 bases at J, with 13 bases between the two ends. The CDR3 totals 12 residues. In this sample, this clone turned up once. V usage is TRBV28 and J usage is TRBJ2-4; TRBD2 might be the D (6 bases). The TCR originated in a man aged 18 to 29 in good health. Some clones in this sample may be carry-over from other donors' samples. The sequenced sample was naive CD4+ T cells from PBMCs. Subset specified: CD45RA+ positively selected. DNA for the CDR3: TGTGCCAGCAGTTTAGTAGGACTACCCGAGTACTTC. Residues: CASSLVGLPEYF.